This TCR beta chain was documented in a study of blood T cells in healthy people across ages. Turning to the study itself: Every two T cells gave about one barcoded beta molecule via template switching. Study results and limitations: In these data, TCR beta diversity tracked strongly with naive T cell percentage. Donors of long life had a larger count of naive CD4+ cells and greater diversity than aged donors.

Donors ranged from about 6 to 95 years old and were healthy Caucasians in Russia. J lost 4 bases, V lost 6 bases, and 16 bases had no gene match. This CDR3 comprises 19 residues. CDR1 is MNHNS, CDR2 SASEGT, per germline. As regards this clonotype: Its antigen is not identified.

With a J-beta primer mix and a sample-barcoded 5' primer, a second PCR ran about 6 to 11 cycles. Each CDR3 protein gets one entry after TCRdb re-called the 5' RACE reads with MiXCR. Among roughly 800,000 distinct CDR3 sequences listed, 53% were seen once. This receptor was obtained from a man at least 80 years old in good health. Sequencing was done on a sample of blood. This chain joins TRBV6-1 and TRBJ2-7; 15 bases fit TRBD2. This chain's CDR3 is CASSQGLGLAGGLKYEQYF. The DNA of the CDR3 is TGTGCCAGCAGCCAGGGCCTCGGACTAGCGGGAGGGCTGAAGTACGAGCAGTACTTC.